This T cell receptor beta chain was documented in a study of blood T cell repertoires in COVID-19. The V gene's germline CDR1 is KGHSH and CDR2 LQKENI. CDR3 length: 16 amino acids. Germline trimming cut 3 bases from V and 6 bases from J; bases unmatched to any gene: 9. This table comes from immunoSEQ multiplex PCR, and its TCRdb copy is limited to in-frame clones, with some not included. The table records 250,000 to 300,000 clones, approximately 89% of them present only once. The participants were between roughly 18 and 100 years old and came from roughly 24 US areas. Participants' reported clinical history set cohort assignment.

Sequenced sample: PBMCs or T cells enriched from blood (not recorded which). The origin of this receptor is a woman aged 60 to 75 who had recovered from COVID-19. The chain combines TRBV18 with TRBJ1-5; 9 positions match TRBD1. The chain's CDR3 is CASSPTDRGYGQPQHF. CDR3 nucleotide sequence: TGTGCCAGCTCACCGACCGACAGGGGGTATGGTCAGCCCCAGCATTTT.